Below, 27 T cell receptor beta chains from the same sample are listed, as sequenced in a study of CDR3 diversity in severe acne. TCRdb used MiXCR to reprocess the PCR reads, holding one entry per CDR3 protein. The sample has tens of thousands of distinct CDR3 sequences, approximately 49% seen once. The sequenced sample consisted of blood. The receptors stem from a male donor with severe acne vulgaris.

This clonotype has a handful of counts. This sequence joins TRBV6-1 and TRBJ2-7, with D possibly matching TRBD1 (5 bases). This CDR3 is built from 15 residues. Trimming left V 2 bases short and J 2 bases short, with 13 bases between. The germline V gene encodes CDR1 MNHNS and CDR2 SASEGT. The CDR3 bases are TGTGCCAGCAGTGAATCGGCAGGGTCCCCCTACGAGCAGTACTTC. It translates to CASSESAGSPYEQYF.

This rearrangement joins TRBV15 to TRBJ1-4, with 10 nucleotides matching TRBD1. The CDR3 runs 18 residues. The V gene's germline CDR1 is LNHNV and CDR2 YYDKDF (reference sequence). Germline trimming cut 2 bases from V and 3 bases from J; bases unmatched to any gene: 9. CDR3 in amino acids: CATSRPIDRGPANEKLFF. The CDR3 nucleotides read TGTGCCACCAGCAGACCCATCGACAGGGGGCCGGCTAATGAAAAACTGTTTTTT.

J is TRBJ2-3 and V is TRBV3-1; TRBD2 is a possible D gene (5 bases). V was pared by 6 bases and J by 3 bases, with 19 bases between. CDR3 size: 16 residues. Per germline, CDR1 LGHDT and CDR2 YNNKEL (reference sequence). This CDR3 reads CASSNPALDVTDTQYF. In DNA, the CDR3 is TGTGCCAGCAGTAACCCGGCACTAGACGTAACAGATACGCAGTATTTT.

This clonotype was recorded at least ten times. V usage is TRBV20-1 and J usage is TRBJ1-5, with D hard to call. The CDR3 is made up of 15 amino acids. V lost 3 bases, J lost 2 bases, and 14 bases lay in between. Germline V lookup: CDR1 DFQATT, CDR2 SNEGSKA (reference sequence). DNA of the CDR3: TGCAGTGCTAGGGGATCCAGAGGCGGCAATCAGCCCCAGCATTTT. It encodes CSARGSRGGNQPQHF.

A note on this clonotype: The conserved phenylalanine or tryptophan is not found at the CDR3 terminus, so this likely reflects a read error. CDR3 residues: CASSFPGEAFL. The CDR3, as DNA: TGTGCCAGCAGCTTCCCGGGGGAGGCTTTCCTT. This chain joins TRBV7-9 and TRBJ1-1; weak D call: TRBD1 (5 bases). With 3 bases removed from V and 11 bases from J, the gap between germline ends came to 10 bases. Germline CDR1 SEHNR, CDR2 FQNEAQ (reference sequence). The length of the CDR3 is 11 residues.

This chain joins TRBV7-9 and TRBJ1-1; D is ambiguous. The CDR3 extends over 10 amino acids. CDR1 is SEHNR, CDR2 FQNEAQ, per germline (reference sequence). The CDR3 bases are TGTGCAGGCGGGCTCACTGAAGCTTTCTTT. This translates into CAGGLTEAFF.

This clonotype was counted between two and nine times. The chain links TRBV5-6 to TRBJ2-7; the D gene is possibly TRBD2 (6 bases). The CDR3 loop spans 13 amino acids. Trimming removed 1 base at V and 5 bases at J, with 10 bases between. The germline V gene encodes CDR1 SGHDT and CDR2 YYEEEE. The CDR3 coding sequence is TGTGCCAGCAGCTTGTCATCGGGGGACGAGCAGTACTTC. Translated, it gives CASSLSSGDEQYF.

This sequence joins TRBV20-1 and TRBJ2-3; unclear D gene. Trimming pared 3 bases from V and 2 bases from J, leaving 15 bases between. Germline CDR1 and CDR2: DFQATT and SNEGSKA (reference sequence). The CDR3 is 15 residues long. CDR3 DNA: TGCAGTGCTAGGGTTGGTAGTTGGTCCACAGATACGCAGTATTTT. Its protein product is CSARVGSWSTDTQYF.

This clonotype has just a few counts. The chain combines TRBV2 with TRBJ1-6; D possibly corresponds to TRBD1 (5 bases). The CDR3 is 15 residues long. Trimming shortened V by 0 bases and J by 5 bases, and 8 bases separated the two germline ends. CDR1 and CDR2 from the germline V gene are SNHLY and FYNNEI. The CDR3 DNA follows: TGTGCCAGCAGTGAAGCAAAGGGGAATAATTCACCCCTCCACTTT. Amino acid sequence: CASSEAKGNNSPLHF.

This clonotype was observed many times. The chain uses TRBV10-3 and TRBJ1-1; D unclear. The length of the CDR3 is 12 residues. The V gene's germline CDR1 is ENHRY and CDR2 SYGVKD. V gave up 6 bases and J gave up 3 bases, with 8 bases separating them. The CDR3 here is CAIRGTDTEAFF. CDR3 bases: TGTGCCATCAGAGGTACAGACACTGAAGCTTTCTTT.

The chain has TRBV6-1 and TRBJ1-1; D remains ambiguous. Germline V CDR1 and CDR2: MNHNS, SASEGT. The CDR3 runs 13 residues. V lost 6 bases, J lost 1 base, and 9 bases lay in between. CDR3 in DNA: TGTGCCAGCAGCCTTTGGAGGAACACTGAAGCTTTCTTT. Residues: CASSLWRNTEAFF.

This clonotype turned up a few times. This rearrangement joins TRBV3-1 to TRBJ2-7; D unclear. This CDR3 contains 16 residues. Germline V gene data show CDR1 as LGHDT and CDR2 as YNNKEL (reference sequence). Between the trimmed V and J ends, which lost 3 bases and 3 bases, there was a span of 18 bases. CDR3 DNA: TGTGCCAGCAGCCATGGCGCCAGACTGCTACTCTACGAGCAGTACTTC. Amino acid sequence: CASSHGARLLLYEQYF.

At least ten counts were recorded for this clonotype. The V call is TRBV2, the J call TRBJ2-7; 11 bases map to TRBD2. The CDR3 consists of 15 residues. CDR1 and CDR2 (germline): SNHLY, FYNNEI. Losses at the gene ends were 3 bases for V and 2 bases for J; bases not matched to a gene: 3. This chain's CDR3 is CASSDLAGGPYEQYV. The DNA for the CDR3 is TGTGCCAGCAGTGATCTAGCGGGAGGCCCCTACGAGCAGTACGTC.

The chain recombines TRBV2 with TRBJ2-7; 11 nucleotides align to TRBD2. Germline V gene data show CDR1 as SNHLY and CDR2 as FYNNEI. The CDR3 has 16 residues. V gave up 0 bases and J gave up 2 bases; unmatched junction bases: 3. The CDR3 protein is CASSEAGTSGTYEQYF. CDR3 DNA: TGTGCCAGCAGTGAAGCTGGGACTAGCGGCACCTACGAGCAGTACTTC.

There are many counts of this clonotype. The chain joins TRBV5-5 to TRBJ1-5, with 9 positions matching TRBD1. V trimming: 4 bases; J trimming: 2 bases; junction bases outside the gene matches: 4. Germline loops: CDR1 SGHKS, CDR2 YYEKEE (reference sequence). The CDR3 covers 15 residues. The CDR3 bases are TGTGCCAGCAGCGTACAGGGGGCCGGCAATCAGCCCCAGCATTTT. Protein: CASSVQGAGNQPQHF.

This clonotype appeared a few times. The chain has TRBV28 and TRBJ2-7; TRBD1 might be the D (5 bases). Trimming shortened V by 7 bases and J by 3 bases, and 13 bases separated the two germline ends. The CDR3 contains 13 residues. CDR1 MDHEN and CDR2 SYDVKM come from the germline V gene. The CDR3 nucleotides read TGTGCCAGCATAGGGGCGGAACGCTACGAGCAGTACTTC. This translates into CASIGAERYEQYF.

CDR3 DNA sequence: TGTGCCAGCAGCTTGTGGGGGGCGACCTACAATGAGCAGTTCTTC. Amino acid sequence: CASSLWGATYNEQFF. The rearrangement links TRBV5-4 to TRBJ2-1; D possibly matches TRBD1 or TRBD2 (6 bases each). This CDR3 region has 15 residues. Deletions cut 1 base from V and 2 bases from J, with 10 bases between. CDR1 is SGHNT, CDR2 YYREEE, per germline (reference sequence).

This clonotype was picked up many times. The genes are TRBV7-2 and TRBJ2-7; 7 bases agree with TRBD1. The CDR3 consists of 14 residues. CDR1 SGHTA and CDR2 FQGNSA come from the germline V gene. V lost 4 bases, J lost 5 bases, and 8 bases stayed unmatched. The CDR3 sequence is CASSSRQGPHEQYF. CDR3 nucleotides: TGTGCCAGCAGCTCAAGACAGGGACCCCACGAGCAGTACTTC.

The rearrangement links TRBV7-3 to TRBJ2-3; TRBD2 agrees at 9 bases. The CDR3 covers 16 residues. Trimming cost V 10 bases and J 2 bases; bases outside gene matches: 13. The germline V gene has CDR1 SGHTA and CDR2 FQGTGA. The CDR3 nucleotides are TGTGCCACCTCCAGGGAGGCTAGCGGGGACACAGATACGCAGTATTTT. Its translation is CATSREASGDTDTQYF. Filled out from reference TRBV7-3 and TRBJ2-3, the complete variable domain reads GAGVSQTPSNKVTEKGKYVELRCDPISGHTALYWYRQSLGQGPEFLIYFQGTGAADDSGLPNDRFFAVRPEGSVSTLKIQRTERGDSAVYLCATSREASGDTDTQYFGPGTRLTVL.

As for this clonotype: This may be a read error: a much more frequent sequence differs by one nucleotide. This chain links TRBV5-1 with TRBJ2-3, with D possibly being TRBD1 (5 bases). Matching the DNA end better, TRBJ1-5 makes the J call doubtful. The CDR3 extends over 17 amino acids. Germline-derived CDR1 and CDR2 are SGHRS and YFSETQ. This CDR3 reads CASSRPPLAGATDTQHF. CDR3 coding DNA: TGCGCCAGCAGCAGACCCCCACTAGCGGGAGCGACAGATACGCAGCATTTT.

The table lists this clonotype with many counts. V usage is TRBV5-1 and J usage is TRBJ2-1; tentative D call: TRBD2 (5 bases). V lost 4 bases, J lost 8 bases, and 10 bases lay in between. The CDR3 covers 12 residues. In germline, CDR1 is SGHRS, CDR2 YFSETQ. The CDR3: CASSETSDEQFF. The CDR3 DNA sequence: TGCGCCAGCAGCGAAACTAGTGATGAGCAGTTCTTC.

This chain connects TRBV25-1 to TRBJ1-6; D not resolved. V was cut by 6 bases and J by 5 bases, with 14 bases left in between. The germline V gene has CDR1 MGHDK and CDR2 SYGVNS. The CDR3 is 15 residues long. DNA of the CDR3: TGTGCCAGCAGCTCCCTAACAGACAATAATTCACCCCTCCACTTT. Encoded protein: CASSSLTDNNSPLHF. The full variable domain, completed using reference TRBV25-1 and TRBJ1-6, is EADIYQTPRYLVIGTGKKITLECSQTMGHDKMYWYQQDPGMELHLIHYSYGVNSTEKGDLSSESTVSRIRTEHFPLTLESARPSHTSQYLCASSSLTDNNSPLHFGNGTRLTVT.

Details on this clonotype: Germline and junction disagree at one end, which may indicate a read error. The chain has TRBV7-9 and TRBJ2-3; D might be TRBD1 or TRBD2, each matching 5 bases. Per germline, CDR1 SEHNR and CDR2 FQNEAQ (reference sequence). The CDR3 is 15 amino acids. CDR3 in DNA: TGCGCCAGCAGCTCATGGGACCTTTCCACAGATACGCAGTATTTT. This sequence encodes CASSSWDLSTDTQYF.

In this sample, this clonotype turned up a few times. CDR3 sequence (DNA): TGTGCCTCCCAGGGGGGAGGTGGCTACACCTTC. Translating it yields CASQGGGGYTF. This chain uses TRBV12-3 or TRBV12-4 with TRBJ1-2, with 7 nucleotides matching TRBD1. J gave up 7 bases and V 11 bases, and 7 bases lay outside the gene matches. CDR3 length equals 11 residues.

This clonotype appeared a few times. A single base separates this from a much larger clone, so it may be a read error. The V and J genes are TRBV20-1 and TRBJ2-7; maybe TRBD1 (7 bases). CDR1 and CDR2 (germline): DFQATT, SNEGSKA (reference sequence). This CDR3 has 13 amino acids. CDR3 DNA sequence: TGCAGTGCTCTGGCGGGGACAGCCTACAAGCAGTACTTC. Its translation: CSALAGTAYKQYF.

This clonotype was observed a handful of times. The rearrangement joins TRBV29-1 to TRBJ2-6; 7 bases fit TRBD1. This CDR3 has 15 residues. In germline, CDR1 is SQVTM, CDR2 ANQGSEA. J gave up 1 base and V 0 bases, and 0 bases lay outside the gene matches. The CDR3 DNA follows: TGCAGCGTTGAAGAGACAGGGTCTGGGGCCAACGTCCTGACTTTC. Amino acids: CSVEETGSGANVLTF.

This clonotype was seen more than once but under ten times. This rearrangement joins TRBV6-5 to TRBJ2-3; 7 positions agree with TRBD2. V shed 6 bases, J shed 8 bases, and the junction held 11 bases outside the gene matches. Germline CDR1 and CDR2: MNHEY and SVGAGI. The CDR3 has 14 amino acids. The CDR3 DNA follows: TGTGCCAGCAGGGGGGGGGTGGGTCTATTTACGCAGTATTTT. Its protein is CASRGGVGLFTQYF.